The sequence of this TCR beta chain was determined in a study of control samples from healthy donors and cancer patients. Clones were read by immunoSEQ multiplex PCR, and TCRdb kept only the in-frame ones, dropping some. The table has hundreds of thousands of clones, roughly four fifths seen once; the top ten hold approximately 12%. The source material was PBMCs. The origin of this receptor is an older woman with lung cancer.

The CDR3 loop reads CSVRGPSDTQYF. In DNA, the CDR3 is TGCAGCGTGAGGGGGCCGTCAGATACGCAGTATTTT. The chain recombines TRBV29-1 with TRBJ2-3; 7 positions agree with TRBD1. This CDR3 is 12 amino acids long. V shed 6 bases and J 4 bases; nucleotides not matched to a gene: 4. The V gene's germline CDR1 is SQVTM and CDR2 ANQGSEA.